Included here is one T cell receptor beta chain sequence, with context. This clone appeared once. Its antigen target is currently unknown. Base qualities are missing; no much larger clone stands one base away. These data belong to a study of shared clonotypes between healthy human individuals (dated by TCRdb to the early 2020s). Study-wide context: The cohort included three men and a couple of women between 18 and 49 years of age. For each donor, CD4 naive and CD4 memory were each given three plates, CD8 naive was given two plates, and CD8 memory was given one plate. Blood TCR repertoires of about five healthy adults were deeply sequenced to estimate repertoire size and the extent of clonotype sharing between individuals. To increase sequencing depth and limit assay-specific biases, TCR repertoire library preparation and sequencing were carried out by different laboratories using diverse techniques. Per donor, leukapheresis produced somewhere between about 0.85 and 10 billion PBMCs. Paper-wide results and their limitations: Naive subsets generally had larger estimated clonotype richness than memory subsets did. Sampling was restricted to blood, and TCR repertoires in tissues likely differ from the TCR repertoires found in blood. Incomplete sequencing was indicated by rarefaction of sorted-subset datasets, despite the large sequencing depth. Based on pairwise subsampling, the degree of clonotype sharing among donors was expected to be affected by sequencing depth. Across four donors, approximately 4.6% of naive CD4, over 3% of naive CD8, around 2.5% of memory CD4, and 0.4% to 0.45% of memory CD8 clonotypes were shared. Because the study included only a small number of donors, the genetic and exposure-history diversity represented was limited. Higher generation probabilities were observed for clonotypes shared by all four sorted-subset donors than for non-shared clonotypes.

The donors were healthy, HIV-negative adults who had no recently reported acute infections or vaccinations. Every donor was a Caucasian adult residing in Nashville, Tennessee, USA. CD4+ T cells were enriched by magnetic negative selection; naive cells were then positively selected on CD45RA, and the negative fraction formed the memory subset. Blood was collected by leukapheresis, and PBMCs were isolated by Ficoll-Histopaque density gradient centrifugation and then cryopreserved in liquid nitrogen vapor phase. Purity and quantity of every magnetically sorted T cell population were checked by analytical flow cytometry. Genomic DNA was isolated from every sorted fraction and measured by UV absorbance on a Nanodrop 2000c. Using the deep immunoSEQ assay, multiplex PCR amplified TCR CDR3 regions from genomic DNA. Genomic DNA extracted from each cell subset was distributed evenly over all wells of several immunoSEQ 96-well plates, and each plate served as one replicate. For sorted subsets, each replicate PCR was loaded with 200 ng genomic DNA, equivalent to 32,000 or so T cell genomes. The purified libraries were quantified using a Qubit 3.0 fluorometer, sized with a Bioanalyzer 2100, and then quantified again using the KAPA Library Quantification kit. Every immunoSEQ 96-well plate was sequenced on a separate single-read 150-cycle Illumina NextSeq 550 flow cell. As for the authors' bioinformatics: Because the immunoSEQ output held only junctional sequences and lacked quality scores, the filtering could not match the filtering applied to full-length reads. To assign V/J genes and CDR3, sequences were annotated using PyIR, a Python wrapper for IgBLAST v1.9, with IMGT germline references. Reads with weak V/J assignments (E-value above 1e-6), missing CDR3, stop codons, out-of-frame junctions, or ambiguous translated residues were removed. A V3J clonotype was defined by an identical inferred V gene, J gene, and CDR3 amino acid sequence. To compute the percentage overlap between repertoires, the number of shared unique clonotypes was divided by the size of the smaller repertoire. Three approaches were used to assess repertoire richness: RTK rarefaction, the Chao1 estimator, and Recon v2.1 estimates of unobserved clonotypes. Generation probabilities for all TCRbeta clonotypes obtained by the gDNA method from several donors were computed using OLGA. TCRdb mirrors the immuneACCESS table, restricted to in-frame sequences. Some clones are absent from its copies; in checked studies, under half trace to an unresolved V gene, and the reason for the others is unknown. The V and J calls and clone size come from that table; D and trimming were worked out from the DNA. This sample has around 2,000,000 clones in its table, and 85% to 95% of those were observed once. 0.1% to 0.15% of the sample belongs to the ten largest clones.

The CDR3 numbers 15 residues from cysteine through phenylalanine. Here the CDR3 DNA is all that survives: 45 bases in frame from base 1. Relative to germline, V is 4 bases shorter and J is 7 bases shorter, with 19 bases between their ends. Reading the germline V gene (reference sequence) gives CDR1 LNHDA and CDR2 SQIVND. What was sequenced was naive CD4+ T cells sorted from blood. Explained via the paper, the cell subset or site label denotes: CD45RA+ positively selected. This receptor was obtained from a man aged 18 to 29 in good health. The chain joins TRBV19 to TRBJ1-1; TRBD1 might be the D gene, on 6 matching bases. The DNA is as follows: TGTGCCAGTAGTACCTGGCTCCGGGGGGCCCATGAAGCTTTCTTT. The resulting protein is CASSTWLRGAHEAFF.